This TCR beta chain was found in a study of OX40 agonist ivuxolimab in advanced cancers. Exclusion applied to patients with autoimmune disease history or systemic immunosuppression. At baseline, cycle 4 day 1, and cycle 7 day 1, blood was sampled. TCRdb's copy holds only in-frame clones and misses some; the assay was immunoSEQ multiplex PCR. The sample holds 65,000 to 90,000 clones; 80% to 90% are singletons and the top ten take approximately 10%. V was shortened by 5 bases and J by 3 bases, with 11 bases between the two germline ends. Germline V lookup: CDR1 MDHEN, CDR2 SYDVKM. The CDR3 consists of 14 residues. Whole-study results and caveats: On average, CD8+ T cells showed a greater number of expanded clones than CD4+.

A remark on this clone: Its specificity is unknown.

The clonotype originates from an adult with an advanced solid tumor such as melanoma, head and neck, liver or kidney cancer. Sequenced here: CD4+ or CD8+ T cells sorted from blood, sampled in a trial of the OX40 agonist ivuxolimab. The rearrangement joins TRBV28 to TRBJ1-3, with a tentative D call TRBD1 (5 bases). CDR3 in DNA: TGTGCCAGCAGTGAGAAGGGACTTGGAAACACCATATATTTT. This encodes CASSEKGLGNTIYF.